This is a list of T cell receptor beta chains from one sample in a study of shared clonotypes between healthy human individuals. Profiling relied on immunoSEQ multiplex PCR, and the TCRdb table lists in-frame clones only, not all of them. The sample consists of around 1,100,000 clones, 77% of them appearing once. Source material: memory CD4+ T cells from PBMCs. These receptors were obtained from a man aged 18 to 35 in good health. Some clones in this sample may be carry-over from other donors' samples. The CDR3 runs from the conserved cysteine through the conserved F or W. The D gene is left open where the match is weak. Only some rows state a clone size, as once, few, many or a class for expanded clones.

size | J | D | V | CDR3 | DNA
few | TRBJ2-2 | TRBD2 | TRBV5-4 | CASSFRGRALDTGELFF | TGTGCCAGCAGCTTTCGCGGGAGGGCCCTCGACACCGGGGAGCTGTTTTTT
- | TRBJ1-2 | TRBD1 | TRBV28 | CASNVGTGRVYGYTF | TGTGCCAGCAACGTAGGGACAGGGCGTGTATATGGCTACACCTTC
- | TRBJ2-1 | TRBD2 | TRBV7-2 | CASSSATSGRTEQFF | TGTGCCAGCAGCTCGGCGACTAGCGGGAGAACTGAGCAGTTCTTC
- | TRBJ1-1 | - | TRBV7-9 | CASSLLGVMGTEAFF | TGTGCCAGCAGCTTACTGGGGGTGATGGGCACTGAAGCTTTCTTT
- | TRBJ2-1 | TRBD2 | TRBV13 | CASIGNREGLGFSYNEQFF | TGTGCCAGCATAGGGAACCGGGAGGGCCTTGGATTCTCCTACAATGAGCAGTTCTTC
few | TRBJ1-6 | - | TRBV30 | CAWSGLKGSPLHF | TGTGCCTGGAGTGGCTTAAAGGGATCACCCCTCCACTTT
- | TRBJ2-3 | TRBD1 | TRBV19 | CATTLEQGAWDTQYF | TGTGCCACTACCCTCGAACAGGGGGCGTGGGATACGCAGTATTTT
- | TRBJ1-2 | - | TRBV28 | CASHQGREYGYTF | TGTGCCAGCCACCAGGGGAGGGAGTATGGCTACACCTTC
- | TRBJ2-6 | TRBD1 | TRBV9 | CASSADRGRPSGANVLTF | TGTGCCAGCAGCGCAGACAGGGGGCGGCCCTCTGGGGCCAACGTCCTGACTTTC
- | TRBJ1-1 | - | TRBV7-9 | CASSPSRGSMNTEAFF | TGTGCCAGCAGCCCCAGCAGGGGTAGCATGAACACTGAAGCTTTCTTT
- | TRBJ1-5 | - | TRBV19 | CASNVGLNQPQHF | TGTGCCAGTAACGTAGGGCTCAATCAGCCCCAGCATTTT
- | TRBJ1-1 | - | TRBV6-5 | CASSPTENTEAFF | TGTGCCAGCAGCCCGACAGAGAACACTGAAGCTTTCTTT
large | TRBJ1-2 | - | TRBV29-1 | CSESSNYGYTF | TGCAGCGAGTCCTCAAACTATGGCTACACCTTC
- | TRBJ2-5 | TRBD1 | TRBV4-1 | CASSRDRAQETQYF | TGCGCCAGCAGCCGGGACAGGGCCCAAGAGACCCAGTACTTC
- | TRBJ2-3 | - | TRBV12-2 | CASRRPSAGAPDTQYF | TGTGCAAGTCGCCGTCCTTCGGCGGGAGCCCCCGATACGCAGTATTTT
- | TRBJ1-1 | - | TRBV7-4 | CASSLLVGEAFF | TGTGCCAGCAGCTTATTGGTAGGGGAAGCTTTCTTT
- | TRBJ2-1 | - | TRBV11-3 | CASSLVGGGNEQFF | TGTGCCAGCAGCTTAGTGGGGGGCGGGAATGAGCAGTTCTTC
- | TRBJ2-7 | - | TRBV7-9 | CASSSHGGAPYEQYF | TGTGCCAGCAGCTCCCACGGCGGGGCGCCCTACGAGCAGTACTTC
- | TRBJ1-2 | - | TRBV28 | CASRINRAYGYTF | TGTGCCAGCAGAATAAACAGGGCATATGGCTACACCTTC
once | TRBJ2-5 | - | TRBV21-1 | CASSISHVGCRGEGQETQYF | TGTGCCAGCAGCATATCCCACGTCGGGTGCAGGGGGGAAGGCCAAGAGACCCAGTACTTC
- | TRBJ2-2 | - | TRBV28 | CASGLVAANTGELFF | TGTGCCAGCGGGTTGGTGGCAGCGAACACCGGGGAGCTGTTTTTT
- | TRBJ2-5 | TRBD1 | TRBV5-1 | CASSQTGETQYF | TGCGCCAGCAGCCAGACAGGGGAGACCCAGTACTTC
- | TRBJ1-1 | - | TRBV6-5 | CASSSGSMNTEAFF | TGTGCCAGCAGTTCCGGGAGTATGAACACTGAAGCTTTCTTT
- | TRBJ2-1 | TRBD2 | TRBV5-1 | CASSSGASGYNEQFF | TGCGCCAGCAGCTCCGGGGCTAGCGGGTACAATGAGCAGTTCTTC
once | TRBJ2-2 | - | TRBV7-2 | CASSLGTYTGELFF | TGTGCCAGCAGCTTAGGGACTTATACCGGGGAGCTGTTTTTT
- | TRBJ1-5 | - | TRBV19 | CASRDRGKGNQPQHF | TGTGCCAGTAGAGATCGGGGAAAAGGGAATCAGCCCCAGCATTTT
- | TRBJ1-1 | - | TRBV7-9 | CASSLGTQNTEAFF | TGTGCCAGCAGCTTAGGGACACAAAACACTGAAGCTTTCTTT
- | TRBJ1-2 | TRBD1 | TRBV27 | CASSPQGGGYTF | TGTGCCAGCAGTCCCCAGGGGGGTGGCTACACCTTC
- | TRBJ1-1 | - | TRBV9 | CASSVSSLRHTEAFF | TGTGCCAGCAGCGTCAGCAGCCTTCGCCACACTGAAGCTTTCTTT
- | TRBJ2-2 | - | TRBV7-7 | CASSPVGQTGELFF | TGTGCCAGCAGCCCCGTGGGCCAGACCGGGGAGCTGTTTTTT
- | TRBJ2-5 | - | TRBV29-1 | CSVEDPLYRIQETQYF | TGCAGCGTTGAAGATCCCTTGTACAGGATCCAAGAGACCCAGTACTTC
few | TRBJ2-7 | - | TRBV7-8 | CASSLQARGYEQYF | TGTGCCAGCAGCTTACAGGCGAGGGGCTACGAGCAGTACTTC
few | TRBJ1-5 | - | TRBV6-1 | CASSGRAQGVGSNQPQHF | TGTGCCAGCAGTGGCCGGGCACAGGGCGTCGGAAGCAATCAGCCCCAGCATTTT
- | TRBJ2-3 | - | TRBV2 | CASRPAPDTQYF | TGTGCCAGCAGACCAGCCCCAGATACGCAGTATTTT
- | TRBJ2-4 | TRBD2 | TRBV19 | CASKATSGISSLAKNIQYF | TGTGCCAGTAAGGCGACTAGCGGGATTTCCTCCCTAGCCAAAAACATTCAGTACTTC
- | TRBJ2-3 | - | TRBV5-5 | CASSPWGVLADTQYF | TGTGCCAGCAGCCCGTGGGGAGTCCTAGCCGATACGCAGTATTTT
- | TRBJ2-1 | - | TRBV28 | CAAAGVRGNEQFF | TGTGCCGCAGCAGGGGTCCGGGGTAATGAGCAGTTCTTC
- | TRBJ2-7 | - | TRBV28 | CASSSEYEQYF | TGTGCCAGCAGTTCCGAGTACGAGCAGTACTTC